The clone carrying this T cell receptor (beta chain) was found a few times. Its cognate antigen is unknown. This specimen belongs to a study of T-cell memory formation after mild COVID-19. Overall study context: Largely, TCR clusters stayed within a single donor.

The germline V gene has CDR1 LGHDT and CDR2 YNNKEL (reference sequence). This CDR3 region has 16 residues. The V and J ends lost 8 bases and 6 bases, in that order; junction bases with no gene match: 12. TCRdb reprocessed the 5' RACE reads via MiXCR and lists one record per CDR3 protein. The profile covers about 410,000 distinct CDR3 sequences, with 20% to 30% appearing a single time and 10% to 15% taken by the ten largest. Study outcomes and limitations: Cross-reactive memory appears to have joined, as suggested by some responding clones showing up in pre-infection memory.

This sequence originates from an adult woman who had mild COVID-19 (a few samples of this study predate the infection). Cell type and time point are not known. J is TRBJ2-3 and V is TRBV3-1; 12 bases align to TRBD1. Specimen: PBMCs or a T cell subset sorted from them (not recorded which). The CDR3 region is CASGRPGQGAGDTQYF. The CDR3 nucleotides are TGTGCCAGCGGCCGGCCGGGACAGGGGGCTGGGGATACGCAGTATTTT.